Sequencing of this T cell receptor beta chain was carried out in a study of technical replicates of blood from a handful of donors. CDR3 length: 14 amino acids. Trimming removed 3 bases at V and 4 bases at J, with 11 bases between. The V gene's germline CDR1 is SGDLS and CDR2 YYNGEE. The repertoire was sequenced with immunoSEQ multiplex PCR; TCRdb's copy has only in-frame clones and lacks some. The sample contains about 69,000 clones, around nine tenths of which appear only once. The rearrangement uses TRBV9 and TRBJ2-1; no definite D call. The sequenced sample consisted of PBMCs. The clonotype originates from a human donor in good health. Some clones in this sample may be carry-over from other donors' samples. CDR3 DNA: TGTGCCAGCAGCGCTGGCGGTGATTACAATGAGCAGTTCTTC. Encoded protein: CASSAGGDYNEQFF.